What follows are 14 T cell receptor beta chains derived from one specimen sequenced in a study of yellow fever vaccine responses in identical twins. MiXCR, run by TCRdb on the RT-PCR reads, gives a single entry per CDR3 protein. This sample carries just over 950 distinct CDR3 sequences, around 83% of them seen once, and the ten largest clones take less than 20%. Source: T cells from blood (PBMCs), unsorted or a sorted subset (not recorded which), taken before or after yellow fever vaccination (not recorded which). These receptors were obtained from a female donor who received the yellow fever vaccine.

CDR3 loop: CATNRGQVGTEAFF. Here the CDR3 DNA reads TGTGCCACCAACCGGGGACAGGTTGGGACTGAAGCTTTCTTT. The chain joins TRBV15 to TRBJ1-1; TRBD1 aligns across 8 bases. This CDR3 spans 14 amino acids. The J segment lost 5 bases and the V segment lost 7 bases, leaving 9 bases of the junction unmatched. Germline CDR1 LNHNV, CDR2 YYDKDF (reference sequence). The full variable domain, in which reference TRBV15 and TRBJ1-1 provide the parts outside the CDR3, is DAMVIQNPRYQVTQFGKPVTLSCSQTLNHNVMYWYQQKSSQAPKLLFHYYDKDFNNEADTPDNFQSRRPNTSFCFLDIRSPGLGDTAMYLCATNRGQVGTEAFFGQGTRLTVV.

On this clonotype itself: The junction does not match germline at one end; this may be a read error. The rearrangement joins TRBV7-7 to TRBJ2-1; perhaps TRBD2 as D (5 bases). Germline V gene data show CDR1 as SSHAT and CDR2 as FNYEAQ (reference sequence). This CDR3 is 13 amino acids long. CDR3 sequence reads: CASSEIGGNEQFF. CDR3 nucleotides: TGTGCTAGCAGCGAGATAGGCGGGAATGAGCAGTTCTTC.

The CDR3 region has the DNA TGCGCCAGCAGCCAATCTTTTACGGGACCAAACACCGGGGAGCTGTTTTTT. It translates to CASSQSFTGPNTGELFF. The chain couples TRBV4-3 to TRBJ2-2, with D possibly called TRBD1 or TRBD2 (5 bases each). Per the germline V gene, CDR1 is LGHNA and CDR2 is YSLEER. The CDR3 spans 17 residues. Trimming left V 2 bases short and J 2 bases short, with 15 bases between.

V usage is TRBV4-1 and J usage is TRBJ2-1; perhaps D is TRBD1 or TRBD2 (5 bases each). The V and J ends lost 3 bases and 7 bases respectively, with 13 bases between them. CDR3 length equals 14 residues. The V gene's germline CDR1 is MGHRA and CDR2 YSYEKL. As DNA, the CDR3 is TGCGCCAGCAGCCAGGGACCCCAGAATAATGAGCAGTTCTTC. Encoded protein: CASSQGPQNNEQFF.

J is TRBJ1-1 and V is TRBV6-4; D perhaps matches TRBD1 (5 bases). Trimming stripped 2 bases from V and 2 bases from J, with 6 bases between. CDR3 size: 13 residues. Looked up from germline, CDR1 is MRHNA and CDR2 is SNTAGT. The CDR3 DNA reads TGTGCCAGCAGTGACGGGGCTAACACTGAAGCTTTCTTT. Translation gives CASSDGANTEAFF.

The V and J genes are TRBV3-1 and TRBJ1-1, with D hard to call. The CDR3 contains 14 residues. CDR1 is LGHDT and CDR2 is YNNKEL in the germline V gene (reference sequence). V was pared by 8 bases and J by 5 bases, with 18 bases between. CDR3 DNA sequence: TGTGCCAGCCGTCCCAGCGAACGGGTGACTGAAGCTTTCTTT. It encodes CASRPSERVTEAFF.

This chain connects TRBV6-2 or TRBV6-3 to TRBJ2-2; possible D gene TRBD1, 6 bases. V was clipped by 0 bases and J by 6 bases, with 14 bases between them. The germline V gene has CDR1 MNHEY and CDR2 SVGEGT. The CDR3 consists of 16 residues. CDR3 bases: TGTGCCAGCAGTTACTCGGCAGGGGATTTTTCCGGGGAGCTGTTTTTT. Its translation is CASSYSAGDFSGELFF.

This chain joins TRBV7-2 and TRBJ2-2, with D possibly matching TRBD2 (5 bases). The CDR3 length is 15 residues. Trimming stripped 2 bases from V and 6 bases from J, with 13 bases between. Per the germline V gene, CDR1 is SGHTA and CDR2 is FQGNSA. The chain's CDR3 is CASSLRGSVPGELFF. CDR3 sequence (DNA): TGTGCCAGCAGCTTACGAGGGAGTGTCCCCGGGGAGCTGTTTTTT.

The gene calls are TRBV4-1 and TRBJ2-1; D might be TRBD1 (5 bases). The V gene lost 0 bases and the J gene lost 2 bases, with 8 bases spanning the gap. Germline assignment: CDR1 MGHRA and CDR2 YSYEKL. This CDR3 is 15 amino acids long. The CDR3 DNA reads as TGCGCCAGCAGCCAAGAGGGGCGCCCCTACAATGAGCAGTTCTTC. Its protein product is CASSQEGRPYNEQFF.

This rearrangement joins TRBV10-1 to TRBJ2-2; 7 bases are a match to TRBD1. CDR1 is WNHNN and CDR2 is SYGVQD in the germline V gene (reference sequence). There are 17 residues in the CDR3. Unmatched junction bases numbered 12, after V lost 4 bases and J lost 4 bases. The CDR3 is CASSGGQRARSTGELFF. The CDR3 nucleotides are TGCGCCAGCAGTGGGGGACAGAGGGCTCGCTCCACCGGGGAGCTGTTTTTT.

DNA of the CDR3: TGTGCCAGCAGCACAGGAAGCTCCGCATCCTACAATGAGCAGTTCTTC. Translation: CASSTGSSASYNEQFF. The V call is TRBV11-3, the J call TRBJ2-1; perhaps TRBD1 as D (5 bases). Germline-derived CDR1 and CDR2 are SGHNT and YENEEA. Deletions cut 5 bases from V and 1 base from J, with 15 bases between. The CDR3 spans 16 residues.

A few counts support this clonotype. The chain joins TRBV5-1 to TRBJ1-1, with D perhaps TRBD1 (5 bases). There are 14 residues in the CDR3. V shed 2 bases and J shed 6 bases, with 14 bases lying between them. From germline, CDR1 is SGHRS and CDR2 YFSETQ. This CDR3 is CASSFGGYAAEAFF. CDR3 DNA sequence: TGCGCCAGCAGCTTCGGGGGGTATGCGGCTGAAGCTTTCTTT.

The chain links TRBV20-1 to TRBJ2-7; TRBD1 matches 7 bases. The CDR3 has 13 amino acids. Germline V gene sequence: CDR1 DFQATT, CDR2 SNEGSKA (reference sequence). The V gene end was trimmed by 5 bases and the J gene end by 3 bases; junction bases not matched to a gene: 7. In DNA form, the CDR3 reads TGCAGTGCTGATACGGGACAGTTCTACGAGCAGTACTTC. It encodes CSADTGQFYEQYF.

This chain links TRBV10-3 with TRBJ1-3; D call uncertain. Germline loops: CDR1 ENHRY, CDR2 SYGVKD. The CDR3 has 16 amino acids. V lost 2 bases and J lost 4, with 15 bases in between. The CDR3 region is CAISEGGNNPGNTIYF. CDR3 bases: TGTGCCATCAGTGAGGGTGGTAACAATCCCGGAAACACCATATATTTT.